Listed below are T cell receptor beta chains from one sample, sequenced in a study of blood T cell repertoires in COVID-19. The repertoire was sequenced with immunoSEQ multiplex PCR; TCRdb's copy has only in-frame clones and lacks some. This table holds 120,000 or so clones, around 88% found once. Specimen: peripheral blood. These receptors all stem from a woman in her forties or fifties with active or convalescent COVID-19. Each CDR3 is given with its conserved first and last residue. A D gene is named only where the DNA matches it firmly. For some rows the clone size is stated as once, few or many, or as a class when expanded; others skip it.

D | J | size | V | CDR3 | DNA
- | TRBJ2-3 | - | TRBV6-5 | CASGEKGTSTDTQYF | TGTGCCAGCGGGGAGAAGGGGACTAGCACAGATACGCAGTATTTT
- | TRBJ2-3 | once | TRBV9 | CASSVGGTDTQYF | TGTGCCAGCAGCGTAGGCGGGACAGATACGCAGTATTTT
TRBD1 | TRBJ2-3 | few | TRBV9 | CASSVLTGVQSGDTQYF | TGTGCCAGCAGCGTATTGACAGGGGTGCAATCAGGAGATACGCAGTATTTT
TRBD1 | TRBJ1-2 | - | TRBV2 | CASSEQGAGGYTF | TGTGCCAGCAGTGAGCAGGGGGCGGGTGGCTACACCTTC
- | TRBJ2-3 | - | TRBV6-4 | CASSDQGTDTQYF | TGTGCCAGCAGTGACCAGGGCACAGATACGCAGTATTTT
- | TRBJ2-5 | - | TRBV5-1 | CASSSQETQYF | TGCGCCAGCAGCTCTCAAGAGACCCAGTACTTC
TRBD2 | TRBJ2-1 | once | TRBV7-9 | CASSGLAGPLNEQFF | TGTGCCAGCAGTGGTTTAGCGGGCCCCCTCAATGAGCAGTTCTTC
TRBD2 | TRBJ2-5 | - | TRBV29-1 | CSGGLAGPAETQYF | TGCAGCGGGGGACTAGCGGGCCCCGCGGAGACCCAGTACTTC
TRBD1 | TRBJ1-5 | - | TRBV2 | CASSTQGRNQPQHF | TGTGCCAGCAGTACACAGGGGCGCAATCAGCCCCAGCATTTT
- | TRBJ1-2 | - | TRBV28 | CASSLVIGARSGYTF | TGTGCCAGCAGTTTAGTAATTGGGGCCAGGTCGGGCTACACCTTC
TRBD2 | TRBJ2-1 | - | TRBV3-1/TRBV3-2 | CASSQDWAGGDEQFF | TGTGCCAGCAGCCAAGATTGGGCGGGAGGTGATGAGCAGTTCTTC
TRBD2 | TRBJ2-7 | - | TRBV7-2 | CASRDPGLAGGRYEQYF | TGTGCCAGCAGGGACCCGGGACTAGCGGGAGGGCGTTACGAGCAGTACTTC
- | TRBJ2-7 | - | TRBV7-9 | CASSTARGLAYEQYF | TGTGCCAGCAGTACCGCGAGGGGACTCGCCTACGAGCAGTACTTC
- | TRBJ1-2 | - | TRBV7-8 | CASSLRQGQYYGYTF | TGTGCCAGCAGCCTACGGCAGGGCCAATACTATGGCTACACCTTC
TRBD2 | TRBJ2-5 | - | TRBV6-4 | CASSDSILAGGTETQYF | TGTGCCAGCAGTGACTCGATACTAGCGGGAGGGACAGAGACCCAGTACTTC
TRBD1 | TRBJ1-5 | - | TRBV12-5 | CASGAWTGGNQPQHF | TGTGCTAGTGGGGCTTGGACAGGTGGCAATCAGCCCCAGCATTTT
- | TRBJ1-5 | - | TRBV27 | CASRAAAGEYSNQPQHF | TGTGCCAGCAGGGCGGCGGCAGGGGAATATAGCAATCAGCCCCAGCATTTT
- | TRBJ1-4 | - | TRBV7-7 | CATGEPNEKLFF | TGTGCTACCGGGGAGCCTAATGAAAAACTGTTTTTT
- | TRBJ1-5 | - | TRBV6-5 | CASSSGRPQHF | TGTGCCAGCAGCTCAGGTCGGCCCCAGCATTTT
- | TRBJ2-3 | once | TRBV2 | CASRGARDTQYF | TGTGCCAGCCGGGGGGCAAGAGATACGCAGTATTTT
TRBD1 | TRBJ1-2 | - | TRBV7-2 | CASRGDRGHYGYTF | TGTGCCAGCAGGGGCGACAGGGGGCACTATGGCTACACCTTC
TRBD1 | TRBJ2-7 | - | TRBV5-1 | CASSWTGTAEQYF | TGCGCCAGCAGCTGGACAGGGACGGCCGAGCAGTACTTC
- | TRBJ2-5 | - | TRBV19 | CASSMRGQETQYF | TGTGCCAGTAGTATGAGAGGGCAAGAGACCCAGTACTTC
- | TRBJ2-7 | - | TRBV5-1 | CASSLRSQASVPSEQYF | TGCGCCAGCAGCTTGAGGTCCCAGGCTAGCGTCCCCAGCGAGCAGTACTTC
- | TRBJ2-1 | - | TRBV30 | CAWSLEGPSTYNEQFF | TGTGCCTGGAGTTTGGAGGGACCTTCGACCTACAATGAGCAGTTCTTC
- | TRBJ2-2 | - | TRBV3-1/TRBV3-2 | CASSHLRGLGNTGELFF | TGTGCCAGCAGCCACCTACGGGGGTTAGGAAACACCGGGGAGCTGTTTTTT
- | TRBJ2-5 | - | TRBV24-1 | CATSDTSSAEETQYF | TGTGCCACCAGTGATACTAGCAGCGCTGAAGAGACCCAGTACTTC
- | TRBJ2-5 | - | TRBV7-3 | CASSLMAGETQYF | TGTGCCAGCAGCTTAATGGCGGGGGAGACCCAGTACTTC
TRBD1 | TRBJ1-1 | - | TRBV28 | CASSLPQGTGSGTEAFF | TGTGCCAGCAGTTTACCCCAGGGGACAGGGTCTGGGACTGAAGCTTTCTTT
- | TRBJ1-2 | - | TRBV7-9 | CASSLGGKDTF | TGTGCCAGCAGCTTAGGGGGCAAAGACACCTTC
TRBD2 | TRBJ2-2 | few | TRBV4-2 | CASSQETGSGGHTGELFF | TGTGCCAGCAGCCAAGAAACTGGTAGCGGGGGCCACACCGGGGAGCTGTTTTTT
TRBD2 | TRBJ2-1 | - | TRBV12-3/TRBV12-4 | CASGGLAGGEQFF | TGTGCCAGCGGGGGACTAGCGGGCGGTGAGCAGTTCTTC
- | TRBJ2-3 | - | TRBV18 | CASSPPRRGSTDTQYF | TGTGCCAGCTCACCACCGAGGAGGGGAAGCACAGATACGCAGTATTTT
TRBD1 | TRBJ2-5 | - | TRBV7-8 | CASSTGTGYSQETQYF | TGTGCCAGCAGCACCGGGACAGGTTACTCCCAAGAGACCCAGTACTTC
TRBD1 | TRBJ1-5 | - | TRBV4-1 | CASSLSGQVNQPQHF | TGCGCCAGCAGCCTGTCAGGACAGGTGAATCAGCCCCAGCATTTT
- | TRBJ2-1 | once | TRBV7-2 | CASSLGREYNEQFF | TGTGCCAGCAGCCTAGGAAGAGAATACAATGAGCAGTTCTTC
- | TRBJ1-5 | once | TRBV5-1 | CASTLDRGAMAQHF | TGCGCCAGCACCCTAGACCGTGGCGCCATGGCCCAGCATTTT
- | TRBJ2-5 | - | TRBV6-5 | CASSFKETQYF | TGTGCCAGCAGTTTTAAAGAGACCCAGTACTTC
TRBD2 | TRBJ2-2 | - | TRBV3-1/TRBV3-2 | CASRFIMREGRAGELFF | TGTGCCAGCAGATTCATAATGCGGGAGGGCCGGGCCGGGGAGCTGTTTTTT
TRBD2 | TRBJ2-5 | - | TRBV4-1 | CASSPGLAGFQETQYF | TGCGCCAGCAGCCCCGGACTAGCGGGATTCCAAGAGACCCAGTACTTC
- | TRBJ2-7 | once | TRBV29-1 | CSVVQGGTTYEQYF | TGCAGCGTTGTTCAGGGGGGCACCACCTACGAGCAGTACTTC
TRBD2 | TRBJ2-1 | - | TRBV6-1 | CASSEAAGTSGSQFF | TGTGCCAGCAGTGAAGCGGCCGGGACTAGCGGGAGTCAGTTCTTC
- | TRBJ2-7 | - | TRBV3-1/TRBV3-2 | CASSQDSGEQYF | TGTGCCAGCAGCCAAGATTCGGGCGAGCAGTACTTC
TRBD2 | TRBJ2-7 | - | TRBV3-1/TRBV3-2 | CASSQALGGSYEQYF | TGTGCCAGCAGCCAAGCTTTGGGCGGGAGTTACGAGCAGTACTTC
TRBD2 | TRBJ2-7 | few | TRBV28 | CASVSPAGGSYEQYF | TGTGCCAGCGTATCGCCAGCGGGAGGATCCTACGAGCAGTACTTC
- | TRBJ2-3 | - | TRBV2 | CASSEWGGASETTDTQYF | TGTGCCAGCAGTGAATGGGGTGGGGCTAGCGAAACCACAGATACGCAGTATTTT
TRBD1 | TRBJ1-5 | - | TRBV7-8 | CASSRDSLNQPQHF | TGTGCCAGCAGCAGGGACAGCCTGAATCAGCCCCAGCATTTT
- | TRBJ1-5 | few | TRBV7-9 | CASSEVAGNQPQHF | TGTGCCAGCAGCGAGGTGGCGGGCAATCAGCCCCAGCATTTT
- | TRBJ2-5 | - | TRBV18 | CASSPLNSWQTQYF | TGTGCCAGCTCACCACTTAACAGTTGGCAGACCCAGTACTTC
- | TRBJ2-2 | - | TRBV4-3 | CASSPPGHGELFF | TGCGCCAGCAGCCCCCCAGGTCACGGGGAGCTGTTTTTT
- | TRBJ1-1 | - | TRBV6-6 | CASRTRQDTEAFF | TGTGCCAGCAGGACCCGACAGGACACTGAAGCTTTCTTT
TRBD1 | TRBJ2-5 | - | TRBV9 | CASSEDRGLETQYF | TGTGCCAGCAGCGAGGACAGGGGGTTAGAGACCCAGTACTTC
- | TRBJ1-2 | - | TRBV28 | CASRPYSRYYGYTF | TGTGCCAGCAGGCCATATAGCAGATACTATGGCTACACCTTC
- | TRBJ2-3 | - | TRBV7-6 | CASSPRFQVGTDTQYF | TGTGCCAGCAGCCCCCGTTTCCAAGTAGGCACAGATACGCAGTATTTT
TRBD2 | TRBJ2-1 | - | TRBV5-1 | CASSLTSGRPSYNEQFF | TGCGCCAGCAGCTTGACTAGCGGGAGACCATCTTACAATGAGCAGTTCTTC